This T cell receptor beta chain was captured in a study of control samples from healthy donors and cancer patients. Some clones are missing from TCRdb's copy, which holds only in-frame ones; the method was immunoSEQ multiplex PCR. Of a few hundred thousand clones listed, around 90% are singletons. Germline V CDR1 and CDR2: GTSNPN, SVGIG (reference sequence). The CDR3 runs 15 residues. The V end was cut by 5 bases, the J end by 0 bases, with 14 bases between. The clonotype comes from a man in his forties with head and neck cancer. Sequenced: PBMCs. The rearrangement joins TRBV30 to TRBJ1-3; a possible D gene is TRBD1 (6 bases). This CDR3 reads CAWDQDSFSGNTIYF. The CDR3 DNA sequence: TGTGCCTGGGATCAGGACAGCTTCTCTGGAAACACCATATATTTT.